This entry features one T cell receptor (beta chain) sequence. This specimen comes from a study of blood T cell repertoires in COVID-19. The germline CDR1 and CDR2 sequences are SGDLS and YYNGEE. This CDR3 has 16 amino acids. The V and J ends lost 4 bases and 5 bases respectively, with 18 bases between them. The table came from immunoSEQ multiplex PCR; TCRdb's copy has only in-frame clones and leaves some out. This table holds roughly 300,000 clones, 70% to 90% found once. The TCR comes from a woman younger than 45 who had recovered from COVID-19. Specimen: PBMCs or T cells enriched from blood (not recorded which). V is TRBV9 and J is TRBJ2-2; possible D gene TRBD2, 6 bases. CDR3 residues: CASSSPGGVDTGELFF. Written as DNA, the CDR3 is TGTGCCAGCAGCTCCCCCGGCGGGGTGGATACCGGGGAGCTGTTTTTT.